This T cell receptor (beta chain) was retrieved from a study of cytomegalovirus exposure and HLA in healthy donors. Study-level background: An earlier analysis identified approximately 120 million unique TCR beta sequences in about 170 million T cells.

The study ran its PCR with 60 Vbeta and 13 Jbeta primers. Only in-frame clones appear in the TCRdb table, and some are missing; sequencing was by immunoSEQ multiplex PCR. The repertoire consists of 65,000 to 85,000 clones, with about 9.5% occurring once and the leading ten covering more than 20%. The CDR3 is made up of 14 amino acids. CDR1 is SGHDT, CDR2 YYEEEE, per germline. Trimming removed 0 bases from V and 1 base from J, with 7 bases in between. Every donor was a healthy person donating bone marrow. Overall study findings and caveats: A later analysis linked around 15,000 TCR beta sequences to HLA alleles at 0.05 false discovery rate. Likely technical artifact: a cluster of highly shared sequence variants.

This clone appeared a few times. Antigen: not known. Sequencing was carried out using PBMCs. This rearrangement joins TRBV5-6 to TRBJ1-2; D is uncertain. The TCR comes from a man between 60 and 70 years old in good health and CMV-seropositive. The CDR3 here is CASSLVSSNYGYTF. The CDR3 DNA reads TGTGCCAGCAGCTTGGTCTCCAGTAACTATGGCTACACCTTC.